This TCR beta chain appears in the sequencing data of a study of T cells in localized non-small cell lung cancer. Method: immunoSEQ multiplex PCR; TCRdb's copy keeps in-frame clones and lacks some. There are some 24,000 clones in the sample; roughly 90% occur only once, and under 3% lies in the top ten. This CDR3 region has 15 residues. Germline CDR1 reads SGHNT; CDR2 reads YENEEA. The V segment lost 4 bases and the J segment 3 bases; nucleotides outside the gene matches: 3. The sequences come from peripheral blood, collected before any cancer treatment. V is TRBV11-3 and J is TRBJ2-7, with 13 bases that match TRBD2. This clonotype was sampled from a woman aged 40-69 years with stage I lung adenocarcinoma. As DNA, the CDR3 is TGTGCCAGCAGCTCCGGGACTAGCGGGAACTACGAGCAGTACTTC. It specifies CASSSGTSGNYEQYF.